These T cell receptor beta chains were read from a single sample in a study of response to subunit inactivated influenza vaccine. TCRdb used MiXCR to reprocess the RT-PCR reads, holding one entry per CDR3 protein. The sample has about 520,000 distinct CDR3 sequences, 6% to 9% seen once. Sequencing was performed on PBMCs from blood, taken roughly 24 months after vaccination. Receptors originate from a man between 45 and 75 years old who received an inactivated influenza vaccine. Each CDR3 is given with its conserved first and last residue. A D gene is named only where the DNA matches it firmly. Clone size is shown for a subset of rows, as once, few, many or a class of expanded clone.

.,few,TRBV29-1,TRBJ1-1,CSAVPQGRGTEAFF,TGCAGCGCCGTCCCACAGGGTAGAGGCACTGAAGCTTTCTTT
TRBD2,many,TRBV11-2,TRBJ2-5,CASSFLAGGQETQYF,TGTGCCAGCAGCTTTCTAGCGGGGGGACAAGAGACCCAGTACTTC
.,many,TRBV28,TRBJ2-5,CASSTPGEETQYF,TGTGCCAGCAGTACGCCGGGGGAAGAGACCCAGTACTTC
TRBD2,.,TRBV10-3,TRBJ2-1,CAISESREGSEQFF,TGTGCCATCAGTGAGTCTCGGGAGGGCAGTGAGCAGTTCTTC
.,few,TRBV12-3/TRBV12-4,TRBJ1-2,CASSLQERAYGYTF,TGTGCCAGCAGTCTACAGGAAAGGGCCTATGGCTACACCTTC
.,few,TRBV4-3,TRBJ2-1,CASSQGRGRNEQFF,TGCGCCAGCAGCCAAGGCCGGGGGCGGAATGAGCAGTTCTTC
.,.,TRBV30,TRBJ2-6,CAWSVRGGTGANVLTF,TGTGCCTGGAGTGTACGGGGTGGGACTGGGGCCAACGTCCTGACTTTC
TRBD2,few,TRBV19,TRBJ2-1,CASSPDRASGIYNEQFF,TGTGCCAGTAGTCCCGACCGGGCTAGCGGGATCTACAATGAGCAGTTCTTC
.,many,TRBV6-5,TRBJ2-3,CASSLRAGTDTQYF,TGTGCCAGCAGTTTACGGGCGGGCACAGATACGCAGTATTTT
.,.,TRBV20-1,TRBJ1-5,CSARQGSQPQHF,TGCAGTGCTAGGCAGGGTAGTCAGCCCCAGCATTTT
.,few,TRBV20-1,TRBJ2-5,CSAPNRGRGVETQYF,TGCAGTGCTCCCAATCGGGGGCGCGGAGTGGAGACCCAGTACTTC
.,.,TRBV27,TRBJ2-1,CASSFFPHEQFF,TGTGCCAGCAGTTTCTTTCCGCATGAGCAGTTCTTC
.,many,TRBV5-1,TRBJ2-5,CASSFNRQETQYF,TGCGCCAGCAGCTTTAACAGGCAAGAGACCCAGTACTTC
TRBD2,few,TRBV7-2,TRBJ2-7,CASSPELASGYEQYF,TGTGCCAGCAGCCCAGAACTAGCGTCAGGCTACGAGCAGTACTTC
TRBD1,few,TRBV11-1,TRBJ2-3,CASSWDRGTDTQYF,TGTGCCAGCAGCTGGGACAGGGGTACAGATACGCAGTATTTT
.,many,TRBV5-1,TRBJ1-5,CASSLAPNQPQHF,TGTGCCAGCAGCTTAGCTCCCAATCAGCCCCAGCATTTT
.,many,TRBV5-1,TRBJ2-2,CASRKSDTGELFF,TGCGCCAGCAGGAAGTCGGACACCGGGGAGCTGTTTTTT
TRBD2,few,TRBV9,TRBJ2-3,CASSVSGRAADTQYF,TGTGCCAGCAGCGTTAGCGGGAGGGCCGCAGATACGCAGTATTTT
TRBD1,many,TRBV28,TRBJ1-3,CASKGQGNPLGNTIYF,TGTGCCAGCAAGGGACAGGGAAATCCTCTCGGAAACACCATATATTTT
TRBD2,many,TRBV6-2/TRBV6-3,TRBJ2-7,CASRDSGRYIHEQYF,TGTGCCAGCAGAGACAGCGGGAGGTATATCCACGAGCAGTACTTC
.,.,TRBV24-1,TRBJ2-3,CATSVLGEDTQYF,TGTGCCACCAGTGTCCTCGGGGAAGATACGCAGTATTTT
TRBD1,few,TRBV5-5,TRBJ2-1,CASSLLGQGPPMFF,TGTGCCAGCAGCTTGTTGGGACAGGGGCCCCCTATGTTCTTC
TRBD2,many,TRBV3-1,TRBJ2-1,CASSQAPSAVAGASYNEQFF,TGTGCCAGCAGCCAAGCCCCCTCGGCGGTAGCGGGAGCTTCCTACAATGAGCAGTTCTTC
.,few,TRBV3-1,TRBJ2-1,CASSQVQEQFF,TGTGCCAGCAGCCAAGTACAGGAGCAGTTCTTC
.,few,TRBV20-1,TRBJ2-1,CSARETARFSNEQFF,TGCAGTGCTAGAGAAACCGCGCGGTTCTCGAATGAGCAGTTCTTC
TRBD2,.,TRBV20-1,TRBJ2-2,CSARLAGLDTGELFF,TGCAGTGCGAGACTAGCGGGGCTTGACACCGGGGAGCTGTTTTTT
.,.,TRBV23-1,TRBJ2-3,CASSQPAGQTDTDTQYF,TGCGCCAGCAGTCAACCTGCGGGACAGACCGACACAGATACGCAGTATTTT
TRBD2,.,TRBV5-1,TRBJ2-1,CASSSGTSGRGVNEQFF,TGCGCCAGCAGCTCCGGGACTAGCGGGAGGGGGGTTAATGAGCAGTTCTTC
.,few,TRBV9,TRBJ2-1,CASSPSGDYNEQFF,TGTGCCAGCAGCCCCAGTGGGGACTACAATGAGCAGTTCTTC
.,.,TRBV4-2,TRBJ2-1,CASSQVGKSLAAYNERFF,TGTGCCAGCAGCCAAGTGGGGAAATCGCTAGCAGCATACAATGAGCGGTTCTTC
.,.,TRBV18,TRBJ1-1,CASSPRQELNTEAFF,TGTGCCAGCTCACCACGCCAGGAACTGAACACTGAAGCTTTCTTT
.,few,TRBV14,TRBJ1-1,CASRPDKGLAMNTEAFF,TGTGCCAGCAGACCCGACAAGGGCCTGGCCATGAACACTGAAGCTTTCTTT
.,.,TRBV5-1,TRBJ1-1,CASSLVGDGTEAFF,TGCGCCAGCAGCTTGGTAGGGGATGGGACTGAAGCTTTCTTT
TRBD1,.,TRBV7-9,TRBJ1-1,CASSHLRDRGSEAFF,TGTGCCAGCAGCCACCTCCGGGACAGGGGGTCTGAAGCTTTCTTT
.,few,TRBV7-9,TRBJ2-3,CASSLARTFLGTQYF,TGTGCCAGCAGCTTAGCCCGGACTTTTTTGGGTACGCAGTATTTT
.,few,TRBV28,TRBJ1-5,CASSLVTDQPQHF,TGTGCCAGCAGTTTGGTCACAGATCAGCCCCAGCATTTT
.,.,TRBV5-6,TRBJ1-2,CASSLDRSNYGYTF,TGTGCCAGCAGCTTGGACAGATCTAACTATGGCTACACCTTC